Below are 8 T cell receptor beta chains sequenced from a single sample in a study of post-analysis software for immune sequencing data. Study conclusions and caveats: Elevated frequency relative to controls characterized a handful of TRBV segments in patients, TRBV5-6, TRBV5-1 and TRBV20-1 among them.

TCR beta libraries were prepared from cDNA with unique molecular identifiers. TCRdb reanalysed the PCR reads using MiXCR and keeps one entry per CDR3 protein. The data contain roughly 580,000 distinct CDR3 sequences, about 44% of them singletons. These receptors' targets are unknown. The sequenced material came from blood. These receptors were collected from a girl aged 10 to 17 with multiple sclerosis.

J is TRBJ1-6 and V is TRBV2; D not certain. From germline, CDR1 is SNHLY and CDR2 FYNNEI. This CDR3 is 13 amino acids long. V dropped 6 bases and J dropped 7 bases, with 10 bases sitting between them. The CDR3 DNA reads as TGTGCCAGCAGGGTGGGCGGAAATTCACCCCTCCACTTT. This codes for CASRVGGNSPLHF.

V is TRBV5-1 and J is TRBJ2-5, with TRBD1 matching 10 bases. The CDR3 sequence is 19 residues long. The junction had 19 bases not matched to a gene; V was cut back by 6 bases and J by 2 bases. In germline, CDR1 is SGHRS, CDR2 YFSETQ. In DNA form, the CDR3 reads TGCGCCAGCACCTCCCCGGGACAGGGGATGCCGAGGGTTCAAGAGACCCAGTACTTC. It yields the protein CASTSPGQGMPRVQETQYF.

At least ten counts were recorded for this clonotype. The V gene is TRBV6-1, the J gene TRBJ1-5; D not resolved. Germline CDR1 MNHNS, CDR2 SASEGT. This CDR3 comprises 13 residues. V lost 1 base and J lost 7, with 8 bases in between. The CDR3 region has the DNA TGTGCCAGCAGTGAAGTGGAGGGACAGCCCCAGCATTTT. Translated: CASSEVEGQPQHF.

This sequence joins TRBV6-6 and TRBJ2-1; possible D gene TRBD1, 6 bases. The CDR3 is made up of 15 amino acids. Germline loops: CDR1 MNHNY, CDR2 SVGAGI (reference sequence). The V and J ends lost 7 bases and 0 bases respectively, with 13 bases between them. The CDR3 loop is CASIRDRSSYNEQFF. The DNA for the CDR3 is TGTGCCAGCATCCGAGACAGGAGCTCCTACAATGAGCAGTTCTTC.

J is TRBJ1-2 and V is TRBV5-1; 8 nucleotides line up with TRBD1. The germline V gene has CDR1 SGHRS and CDR2 YFSETQ. The CDR3 sequence is 16 residues long. Trimming at V came to 1 base and at J to 7 bases, leaving 12 bases not matched to a gene. The CDR3 region has the DNA TGCGCCAGCAGCTTGATTCAGGGGGCCGCGATCCGTGGCTACACCTTC. Protein product: CASSLIQGAAIRGYTF.

This chain uses TRBV10-3 with TRBJ2-1; TRBD2 agrees at 8 bases. The germline CDR1 and CDR2 sequences are ENHRY and SYGVKD. The CDR3 is made up of 14 amino acids. V dropped 6 bases and J dropped 8; count of bases not matched to a gene: 9. The CDR3 DNA reads TGTGCCATCAGCCCTCGGGGACTAGTATATGAGCAGTTCTTC. As protein: CAISPRGLVYEQFF.

V usage is TRBV4-2 and J usage is TRBJ2-3, with 8 bases aligning to TRBD2. Losses at the gene ends were 4 bases for V and 5 bases for J; bases not matched to a gene: 5. The germline V gene has CDR1 LGHNA and CDR2 YNFKEQ. CDR3 size: 14 residues. As DNA, the CDR3 is TGTGCCAGCAGCCCGCGGGGGGCTCTAGATACGCAGTATTTT. This sequence encodes CASSPRGALDTQYF.

This sequence joins TRBV6-1 and TRBJ1-1, with D unresolved. Germline V CDR1 and CDR2: MNHNS, SASEGT. This CDR3 region has 14 residues. Deletions cut 1 base from V and 6 bases from J, with 12 bases between. The CDR3, as DNA: TGTGCCAGCAGTGAAGGAAGAGGTAGCCCTGAAGCTTTCTTT. It encodes CASSEGRGSPEAFF.